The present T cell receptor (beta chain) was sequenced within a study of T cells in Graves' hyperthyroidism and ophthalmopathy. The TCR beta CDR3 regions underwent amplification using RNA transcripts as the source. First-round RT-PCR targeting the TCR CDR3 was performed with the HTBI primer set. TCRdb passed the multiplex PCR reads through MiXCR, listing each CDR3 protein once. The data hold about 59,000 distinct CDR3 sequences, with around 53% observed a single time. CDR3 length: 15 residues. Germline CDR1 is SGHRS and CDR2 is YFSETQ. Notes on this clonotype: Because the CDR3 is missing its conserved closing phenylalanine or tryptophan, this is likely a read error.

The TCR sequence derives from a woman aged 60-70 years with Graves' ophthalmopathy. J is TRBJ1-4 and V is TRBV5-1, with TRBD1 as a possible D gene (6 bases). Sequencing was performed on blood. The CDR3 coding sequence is TGCGCCAGCAGCTCGGACCGACCCTCAGGGGAAAGACTGTTTCTT. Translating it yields CASSSDRPSGERLFL.